A single sample is the source of the 22 T cell receptor beta chains below, sequenced in a study of T cells in Graves' hyperthyroidism and ophthalmopathy. Using RNA transcripts as the source, TCR beta CDR3 regions were amplified. When the TCR CDR3 underwent first-round RT-PCR, the HTBI primer set was used. MiXCR, run by TCRdb on the multiplex PCR reads, gives a single entry per CDR3 protein. This table has hundreds of thousands of distinct CDR3 sequences, about 14% appearing once. The specimen sequenced was blood. The receptor source for this set is a woman aged 40 to 50 with Graves' hyperthyroidism.

The rearrangement uses TRBV25-1 and TRBJ2-1, with 9 nucleotides matching TRBD1. V lost 5 bases to trimming and J lost 5 bases; unmatched junction nucleotides: 4. The CDR3 length is 14 residues. Germline V gene data show CDR1 as MGHDK and CDR2 as SYGVNS. The CDR3 region is CASSSGQGHNEQFF. For the CDR3, the DNA is TGTGCCAGCAGTTCGGGACAGGGCCACAATGAGCAGTTCTTC.

This clonotype was detected ten times or more. This chain joins TRBV28 and TRBJ2-1; 7 bases match TRBD1. CDR3 size: 16 residues. Germline V gives CDR1 MDHEN, CDR2 SYDVKM. V dropped 6 bases and J dropped 5; count of bases not matched to a gene: 13. The chain's CDR3 is CASSTSRQGVHNEQFF. The CDR3 nucleotides read TGTGCCAGCAGCACATCCCGCCAGGGGGTACACAATGAGCAGTTCTTC.

This chain links TRBV10-3 with TRBJ2-7; 10 nucleotides line up with TRBD2. With 10 bases clipped from V and 4 bases from J, the junction kept 4 bases outside the gene matches. The germline CDR1 and CDR2 sequences are ENHRY and SYGVKD. This CDR3 is 12 amino acids long. CDR3 coding DNA: TGTGCCACGGGACTAGCGCCTTACGAGCAGTACTTC. Translated, it gives CATGLAPYEQYF.

A few counts support this clonotype. V and J are TRBV6-5 and TRBJ1-5; 8 bases are shared with TRBD1. This CDR3 region has 13 residues. With V trimmed by 4 bases and J by 9 bases, 5 bases remained unmatched. Looked up from germline, CDR1 is MNHEY and CDR2 is SVGAGI. CDR3 in DNA: TGTGCCAGCAGTTCACAGGGGGGGGGGCCCCAGCATTTT. Encoded protein: CASSSQGGGPQHF.

This clonotype was seen repeatedly, ten times or more. The J gene is TRBJ1-2, the V gene TRBV28, with D perhaps matching TRBD1 (6 bases). V lost 9 bases to trimming and J lost 8 bases, with 13 bases between them. The germline V gene encodes CDR1 MDHEN and CDR2 SYDVKM. This CDR3 is built from 11 residues. CDR3 DNA: TGTGCCAGTGGACAGCTATTGGGCTACACCTTC. Its protein is CASGQLLGYTF.

The table lists this clonotype with many counts. The chain is built from TRBV5-1 and TRBJ2-1; D is perhaps TRBD2 (6 bases). V was pared by 0 bases and J by 5 bases, with 18 bases between. Germline lookup yields CDR1 SGHRS and CDR2 YFSETQ. The CDR3 consists of 17 residues. CDR3 in DNA: TGCGCCAGCAGCTTGGGACCAACGGGGGTTTCAAACAATGAGCAGTTCTTC. This encodes CASSLGPTGVSNNEQFF.

A few counts support this clonotype. V is TRBV20-1 and J is TRBJ2-5, with D perhaps being TRBD1 or TRBD2 (6 bases each). This CDR3 is 14 amino acids long. Germline CDR1 is DFQATT and CDR2 is SNEGSKA (reference sequence). V was trimmed by 5 bases and J by 4 bases, leaving 17 bases between them. The CDR3 DNA reads as TGCAGTGCTCTCGGGGGCAGGGGCGGAGAGACCCAGTACTTC. Its protein product is CSALGGRGGETQYF.

This clonotype was seen ten or more times. The CDR3 nucleotides read TGTGCCAGCAGTATAATCCCCAGGGACGGCGGGTTTGAGACCCAGTACTTC. It yields the protein CASSIIPRDGGFETQYF. The chain recombines TRBV12-3 or TRBV12-4 with TRBJ2-5; D may be TRBD1 or TRBD2 (5 bases each). The CDR3 extends over 17 amino acids. V dropped 5 bases and J dropped 5 bases, with 24 bases sitting between them.

The chain combines TRBV18 with TRBJ1-3; no definite D call. V was shortened by 1 base and J by 2 bases, with 9 bases between the two germline ends. Germline lookup yields CDR1 KGHSH and CDR2 LQKENI. This CDR3 region has 15 residues. In DNA form, the CDR3 reads TGTGCCAGCTCACCACGGGCAGATCCTGGAAACACCATATATTTT. Its protein is CASSPRADPGNTIYF.

This clonotype was seen more than once but under ten times. The J gene is TRBJ2-2, the V gene TRBV20-1; D ambiguous. Germline V gene data show CDR1 as DFQATT and CDR2 as SNEGSKA (reference sequence). The CDR3 runs 13 residues. Trimming took off 1 base at V and 7 bases at J, with 10 bases between the two ends. As DNA, the CDR3 is TGCAGTGCTAGAGTCGCTGGATACGGGGAGCTGTTTTTT. It specifies CSARVAGYGELFF.

As DNA, the CDR3 is TGTGCCAGCAGTTGGGGACAGGGGGCCAATCAGCCCCAGCATTTT. Its protein product is CASSWGQGANQPQHF. The genes are TRBV6-2 or TRBV6-3 and TRBJ1-5; 12 positions agree with TRBD1. The CDR3 loop spans 15 amino acids. Germline CDR1 MNHEY, CDR2 SVGEGT. Unmatched junction bases numbered 1, after V lost 4 bases and J lost 3 bases.

At least ten counts were recorded for this clonotype. The chain links TRBV28 to TRBJ2-5, with 9 bases aligning to TRBD1. V shed 5 bases and J 4 bases; nucleotides not matched to a gene: 11. The CDR3 is 16 residues long. In germline, CDR1 is MDHEN, CDR2 SYDVKM. The chain's CDR3 is CASSALGQGIGETQYF. DNA for the CDR3: TGTGCCAGCAGTGCCCTTGGACAGGGGATAGGAGAGACCCAGTACTTC.

This clonotype was counted ten times or more. The chain is built from TRBV7-3 and TRBJ2-5; D could derive from TRBD1 or TRBD2 (5 bases each). The CDR3 spans 16 residues. Germline assignment: CDR1 SGHTA and CDR2 FQGTGA. Trimming shortened V by 0 bases and J by 5 bases, and 16 bases separated the two germline ends. The CDR3 bases are TGTGCCAGCAGCTTAACGGTCTCGGGGCCGGGGGAGACCCAGTACTTC. It is translated as CASSLTVSGPGETQYF.

This clonotype occurred a few times. The V call is TRBV27, the J call TRBJ2-6; D may be TRBD1 (5 bases). Between the trimmed V and J ends, which lost 0 bases and 2 bases, there was a span of 14 bases. The germline V gene has CDR1 MNHEY and CDR2 SMNVEV (reference sequence). The CDR3 covers 18 residues. The CDR3, as DNA: TGTGCCAGCAGTTTATCGTACAGGTCATGGGCTGGGGCCAACGTCCTGACTTTC. It specifies CASSLSYRSWAGANVLTF.

This rearrangement joins TRBV7-6 to TRBJ2-7; no clear D gene. The CDR3 length is 14 residues. Deletions cut 5 bases from V and 6 bases from J, with 17 bases between. Germline assignment: CDR1 SGHVS and CDR2 FNYEAQ. This chain's CDR3 is CASSPRTWASEQYF. In DNA form, the CDR3 reads TGTGCCAGCAGCCCCCGGACCTGGGCGTCCGAGCAGTACTTC.

In this sample, this clonotype turned up once. A much larger clone lies a single base off, so this may be a read error. J is TRBJ1-3 and V is TRBV30; D gene unclear. The CDR3 spans 15 residues. From germline, CDR1 is GTSNPN and CDR2 SVGIG (reference sequence). The CDR3 protein is CAWSIGVDSGSTIYF. The CDR3, as DNA: TGTGCCTGGAGTATAGGCGTAGACTCTGGAAGCACCATATATTTT.

In this sample, this clonotype turned up a few times. This chain uses TRBV7-3 with TRBJ2-1; TRBD2 matches 13 bases. CDR3 length: 16 amino acids. CDR1 and CDR2 from the germline V gene are SGHTA and FQGTGA. The V and J ends lost 5 bases and 1 base, in that order; junction bases with no gene match: 2. In DNA, the CDR3 is TGTGCCAGCAGCCCGACTAGCGGGAGGTCCTACAATGAGCAGTTCTTC. Translated, it gives CASSPTSGRSYNEQFF.

This clonotype was counted at least ten times. This rearrangement joins TRBV28 to TRBJ2-7; 7 bases line up with TRBD1. The CDR3 extends over 14 amino acids. The J segment lost 2 bases and the V segment lost 3 bases, leaving 4 bases of the junction unmatched. CDR1 MDHEN and CDR2 SYDVKM come from the germline V gene. The CDR3 DNA follows: TGTGCCAGCAGTTTCACAGGGGAAACCTACGAGCAGTACTTC. It codes for CASSFTGETYEQYF.

This clonotype was observed a few times. J is TRBJ2-5 and V is TRBV28; 7 nucleotides align to TRBD1. Germline V CDR1 and CDR2: MDHEN, SYDVKM. V lost 8 bases, J lost 5 bases, and 11 bases stayed unmatched. The CDR3 loop spans 14 amino acids. This chain's CDR3 is CASVGTEDRETQYF. As DNA, the CDR3 is TGTGCCAGCGTCGGGACAGAGGATCGGGAGACCCAGTACTTC.

This clonotype was detected ten times or more. The J gene is TRBJ1-5, the V gene TRBV30; 7 positions match TRBD1. The CDR3 contains 16 residues. From germline, CDR1 is GTSNPN and CDR2 SVGIG (reference sequence). After removal of 4 bases from V and 2 bases from J, the junction contained 11 bases not matched to a gene. The CDR3 here is CAWTHSPGTGNQPQHF. CDR3 nucleotide sequence: TGTGCCTGGACTCATTCCCCCGGGACAGGCAATCAGCCCCAGCATTTT. The full variable domain, completed using reference TRBV30 and TRBJ1-5, is SQTIHQWPATLVQPVGSPLSLECTVEGTSNPNLYWYRQAAGRGLQLLFYSVGIGQISSEVPQNLSASRPQDRQFILSSKKLLLSDSGFYLCAWTHSPGTGNQPQHFGDGTRLSIL.

V and J are TRBV7-2 and TRBJ1-1, with unresolved D. Trimming took 5 bases from V and 4 from J, leaving 14 bases between them. The germline gives CDR1 SGHTA, CDR2 FQGNSA. CDR3 length: 14 amino acids. In DNA, the CDR3 is TGTGCCAGCAGCCAAATCGGGCGAGGCACTGAAGCTTTCTTT. Encoded protein: CASSQIGRGTEAFF.

This clonotype has a handful of counts. The V call is TRBV2, the J call TRBJ1-6, with D unresolved. The CDR3 spans 12 residues. From germline, CDR1 is SNHLY and CDR2 FYNNEI. Deletions cut 4 bases from V and 16 bases from J, with 14 bases between. The CDR3: CASSVLSGFLHF. CDR3 DNA: TGTGCCAGCAGTGTTCTTTCAGGCTTTCTCCACTTT.